This T cell receptor beta chain was sequenced for a study of blood T cell repertoires in COVID-19. As for the study in general: The United States, Italy and Spain were the sources of the acute and convalescent COVID-19 samples.

TCRdb's table, derived via immunoSEQ multiplex PCR, lists solely in-frame clones and lacks some. The sample consists of 84,000 or so clones, 60% to 85% of them appearing once. The sequencing sample was made of peripheral blood. The sequence came from a human donor in a cohort sampled during active COVID-19.

CDR3 sequence reads: CASRRTTQNSPLHF. CDR3 in DNA: TGTGCCAGCAGACGGACAACACAAAATTCACCCCTCCACTTT. The chain links TRBV2 to TRBJ1-6; D perhaps matches TRBD1 (5 bases). The CDR3 sequence is 14 residues long. Deletions cut 6 bases from V and 7 bases from J, with 13 bases between. CDR1 SNHLY and CDR2 FYNNEI come from the germline V gene.